This is a list of T cell receptor beta chains from one sample in a study of blood T cell repertoires in COVID-19. Profiled with immunoSEQ multiplex PCR; TCRdb holds only in-frame clones, not every one. Of about 120,000 clones in the sample, roughly 83% were seen once. The sequencing sample was made of peripheral blood. The receptors shown here come from an elderly woman with acute or convalescent COVID-19. The conserved cysteine and the conserved F or W are not part of the CDR3 here. The D gene is left open where the match is weak. Where a row states a size, it is once, few, many or the class of an expanded clone; other rows omit it.

d_call | v_call | clone_size | cdr3_aa
NA | TRBV7-7 | few | ASSLLGGQDEQY
NA | TRBV19 | NA | ASSIRDQPQH
NA | TRBV6-1 | NA | ASSDSGRRAQY
NA | TRBV4-2 | NA | ASSQVEDAANTGELF
NA | TRBV27 | NA | ASTKTDYYLANYGYT
NA | TRBV7-2 | NA | ASSLEGPGNTEAF
NA | TRBV6-5 | NA | ASFRQWGTEAF
NA | TRBV4-1 | NA | ASSQAPGANQPQH
TRBD1 | TRBV5-4 | NA | ASSRGTANYGYT
NA | TRBV9 | NA | ASSVAGWDNEQF
TRBD2 | TRBV2 | NA | ASSNLAGRLTGELF
TRBD2 | TRBV6-5 | NA | ASRPGLAEPNEQF
NA | TRBV6-5 | NA | ASSLSAGQSQPQH
TRBD1 | TRBV30 | NA | AWKRQGFKLF